The clone carrying this T cell receptor beta chain was observed a single time. The data belong to a study of blood T cell repertoires in COVID-19. Trimming stripped 2 bases from V and 5 bases from J, with 15 bases between. Germline CDR1 is SNHLY and CDR2 is FYNNEI. The CDR3 has 15 residues. Profiled with immunoSEQ multiplex PCR; TCRdb holds only in-frame clones, not every one. This sample has roughly 150,000 clones, with 82% found just once. This receptor was taken from a human donor with acute or convalescent COVID-19. The donor label of this sample is uncertain. The chain couples TRBV2 to TRBJ2-5, with D possibly TRBD1 on 7 matching bases. Sequenced input: peripheral blood. The CDR3 nucleotides read TGTGCCAGCAGTGAACGTGGCAGGGGGAGGGAGACCCAGTACTTC. Amino acid sequence: CASSERGRGRETQYF.